This record covers a single T cell receptor (beta chain). This CDR3 contains 16 residues. Germline CDR1 SGHAT, CDR2 FQNNGV. V lost 1 base and J 4 bases, leaving 13 bases between the germline ends. Sequencing was performed with immunoSEQ multiplex PCR; in TCRdb, only in-frame clones are kept and a portion is missing. The sample includes around 140,000 clones, more than 80% of them seen just once. This entry is derived from a study of blood T cell repertoires in COVID-19. For the study at large: The samples span acute and convalescent COVID-19 from the United States, Italy and Spain. T cells, B-cell-depleted T cells, or PBMCs supplied cDNA or gDNA.

This TCR came from a man between 18 and 35 years old with COVID-19, enrolled during active disease. The V and J genes are TRBV11-2 and TRBJ2-2, with D unclear. The specimen sequenced was peripheral blood. CDR3 amino acids: CASSLVLLPGTGELFF. DNA for the CDR3: TGTGCCAGCAGCTTAGTTCTACTCCCGGGCACCGGGGAGCTGTTTTTT. The complete variable domain, with remaining parts taken from reference TRBV11-2 and TRBJ2-2, reads EAGVAQSPRYKIIEKRQSVAFWCNPISGHATLYWYQQILGQGPKLLIQFQNNGVVDDSQLPKDRFSAERLKGVDSTLKIQPAKLEDSAVYLCASSLVLLPGTGELFFGEGSRLTVL.